Shown below are 30 T cell receptor beta chains from a single sample sequenced in a study of technical replicates of blood from a few donors. Only in-frame clones appear in the TCRdb table, and some are missing; sequencing was by immunoSEQ multiplex PCR. The table lists 80,000 to 100,000 clones, 95% of them singletons. Input material: T cells isolated from PBMCs. The receptors were gathered from a human donor in good health.

The chain employs TRBV5-4 and TRBJ2-3, with 9 positions matching TRBD2. Germline CDR1 is SGHNT and CDR2 is YYREEE (reference sequence). The CDR3 has 16 amino acids. V gave up 5 bases and J gave up 2 bases; unmatched junction bases: 9. The CDR3 DNA sequence: TGTGCCAGCAGTAATCCAGCGGGAGGCCCCACAGATACGCAGTATTTT. Residues: CASSNPAGGPTDTQYF.

The rearrangement joins TRBV4-1 to TRBJ2-1, with 8 bases that match TRBD1. V shed 4 bases and J 3 bases; nucleotides not matched to a gene: 5. In germline, CDR1 is MGHRA, CDR2 YSYEKL. This CDR3 spans 15 amino acids. The CDR3 DNA is TGCGCCAGCAGCCTAGGACAGGGTGACTACAATGAGCAGTTCTTC. This translates into CASSLGQGDYNEQFF.

This clone was seen just once. This chain joins TRBV6-1 and TRBJ2-1, with TRBD1 identical over 10 bases. The ends lost 4 bases at V and 3 bases at J; junction bases unmatched: 18. The CDR3 extends over 20 amino acids. Germline V gene lookup returns CDR1 MNHNS and CDR2 SASEGT. CDR3 DNA: TGTGCCAGCAGTGGGTCGTCTGGGGACAGGGGACCGGGGCGCTACAATGAGCAGTTCTTC. This translates into CASSGSSGDRGPGRYNEQFF.

The V and J genes are TRBV14 and TRBJ2-1; 10 positions match TRBD2. The CDR3 runs 15 residues. V trimming: 4 bases; J trimming: 4 bases; junction bases outside the gene matches: 4. The V gene's germline CDR1 is SGHDN and CDR2 FVKESK. CDR3 coding DNA: TGTGCCAGCAGCCTTGAGACTAGCGGGTACAATGAGCAGTTCTTC. It codes for CASSLETSGYNEQFF.

The rearrangement links TRBV15 to TRBJ2-1; 7 nucleotides line up with TRBD2. CDR1 is LNHNV, CDR2 YYDKDF, per germline (reference sequence). The trim removed 6 bases at V and 6 bases at J, leaving 8 bases unmatched. The CDR3 has 14 amino acids. CDR3 DNA sequence: TGTGCCACCAGTCTGACGGGGGGTCCCAATGAGCAGTTCTTC. Translated, it gives CATSLTGGPNEQFF.

The chain links TRBV19 to TRBJ2-2; 8 bases align to TRBD1. Germline CDR1 reads LNHDA; CDR2 reads SQIVND (reference sequence). Trimming at V came to 6 bases and at J to 1 base, leaving 7 bases not matched to a gene. This CDR3 comprises 16 residues. The CDR3 region has the DNA TGTGCCAGTAGCGAGACAGGGGACAAGAACACCGGGGAGCTGTTTTTT. Its protein product is CASSETGDKNTGELFF.

V gene TRBV5-4 combines with J gene TRBJ1-4; 8 nucleotides agree with TRBD1. CDR1 and CDR2 (germline): SGHNT, YYREEE (reference sequence). The CDR3 is made up of 15 amino acids. With 4 bases clipped from V and 7 bases from J, the junction kept 9 bases outside the gene matches. The CDR3 here is CASSPGTGSREKLFF. In DNA form, the CDR3 reads TGTGCCAGCAGCCCCGGGACAGGTTCTCGTGAAAAACTGTTTTTT.

The chain has TRBV7-9 and TRBJ2-5; the match to TRBD1 covers 9 bases. Germline CDR1 and CDR2: SEHNR and FQNEAQ (reference sequence). Trimming took 5 bases from V and 4 from J; bases not matched to a gene: 8. This CDR3 is 15 amino acids long. The CDR3 bases are TGTGCCAGCAGCCCTGGACAGGGGAGGCGAGAGACCCAGTACTTC. Protein: CASSPGQGRRETQYF.

V usage is TRBV4-1 and J usage is TRBJ2-1; tentatively, D is TRBD2 (6 bases). The CDR3 extends over 14 amino acids. Germline assignment: CDR1 MGHRA and CDR2 YSYEKL. V gave up 3 bases and J gave up 8 bases, with 14 bases separating them. The CDR3 here is CASSHREVSDEQFF. CDR3 bases: TGCGCCAGCAGCCATAGGGAGGTCTCCGATGAGCAGTTCTTC.

The chain couples TRBV18 to TRBJ1-1, with 10 bases lining up with TRBD1. The CDR3 loop spans 15 amino acids. With V trimmed by 4 bases and J by 4 bases, 6 bases remained unmatched. Looked up from germline, CDR1 is KGHSH and CDR2 is LQKENI. The CDR3 nucleotides read TGTGCCAGCTCACAAGTGGGACAGGGGAGCACTGAAGCTTTCTTT. Its protein is CASSQVGQGSTEAFF.

This chain joins TRBV7-6 and TRBJ1-2, with 9 bases lining up with TRBD1. CDR1 and CDR2 (germline): SGHVS, FNYEAQ. J was trimmed by 8 bases and V by 5 bases; bases with no gene match: 12. The CDR3 length is 15 residues. The CDR3 DNA follows: TGTGCCAGCAGCCCTGGGGGACAGGGAGTTTCAGGCTACACCTTC. It encodes CASSPGGQGVSGYTF.

This clone was seen once. CDR3 DNA sequence: TGTGCCAGCTCTTTGACTCCAGAAAGAACTAATGAAAAACTGTTTTTT. Translating it yields CASSLTPERTNEKLFF. J is TRBJ1-4 and V is TRBV18; D gene unclear. Trimming stripped 6 bases from V and 1 base from J, with 15 bases between. Germline CDR1 reads KGHSH; CDR2 reads LQKENI. The CDR3 is 16 amino acids.

The chain carries TRBV9 and TRBJ2-7; 7 nucleotides align to TRBD2. Per germline, CDR1 SGDLS and CDR2 YYNGEE. This CDR3 spans 13 amino acids. J gave up 6 bases and V 3 bases, and 6 bases lay outside the gene matches. The CDR3 loop reads CASSASGVLEQYF. CDR3 sequence (DNA): TGTGCCAGCAGCGCCAGCGGGGTACTCGAGCAGTACTTC.

This chain connects TRBV6-5 to TRBJ2-7, with D possibly being TRBD2 (7 bases). This CDR3 is built from 15 residues. Trimming removed 0 bases from V and 5 bases from J, with 14 bases in between. Germline V lookup: CDR1 MNHEY, CDR2 SVGAGI. CDR3 protein: CASSYSGRGWDEQYF. In DNA, the CDR3 is TGTGCCAGCAGTTACTCGGGGAGGGGGTGGGACGAGCAGTACTTC.

The rearrangement joins TRBV27 to TRBJ1-5; no definite D call. Germline CDR1 MNHEY, CDR2 SMNVEV (reference sequence). V lost 2 bases and J 1 base, leaving 6 bases between the germline ends. CDR3 length: 14 residues. CDR3 nucleotides: TGTGCCAGCAGTTTAGTCCGGAGCAATCAGCCCCAGCATTTT. Residues: CASSLVRSNQPQHF.

The chain employs TRBV9 and TRBJ2-6; 7 positions agree with TRBD1. The CDR3 consists of 19 residues. Trimming cost V 1 base and J 2 bases; bases outside gene matches: 12. The germline CDR1 and CDR2 sequences are SGDLS and YYNGEE. The CDR3 sequence: CASSVRSGGTLTGANVLTF. CDR3 in DNA: TGTGCCAGCAGCGTAAGGTCAGGGGGTACCTTAACTGGGGCCAACGTCCTGACTTTC.

V is TRBV10-2 and J is TRBJ2-7; D is ambiguous. CDR3 size: 11 residues. The germline gives CDR1 WSHSY, CDR2 SAAADI. Trimming removed 6 bases at V and 2 bases at J, with 5 bases between. The CDR3 region has the DNA TGCGCCAGCAGCCCGGCCTACGAGCAGTACTTC. Its translation: CASSPAYEQYF.

J is TRBJ1-4 and V is TRBV9; TRBD1 aligns across 10 bases. This CDR3 comprises 13 residues. Germline loops: CDR1 SGDLS, CDR2 YYNGEE. Trimming took 3 bases from V and 8 from J; bases not matched to a gene: 1. CDR3 region: CASSAGQGEKLFF. The DNA for the CDR3 is TGTGCCAGCAGCGCGGGACAGGGGGAAAAACTGTTTTTT.

This clone was seen only once. This chain links TRBV19 with TRBJ2-7, with 7 bases fitting TRBD1. Unmatched junction bases numbered 8, after V lost 7 bases and J lost 2 bases. CDR3 size: 14 residues. Germline V lookup: CDR1 LNHDA, CDR2 SQIVND (reference sequence). This CDR3 is CASKSTGDTYEQYF. CDR3 DNA: TGTGCCAGTAAGTCAACAGGGGACACCTACGAGCAGTACTTC.

A single count supports this clone. The gene calls are TRBV7-7 and TRBJ1-1; no clear D gene. The CDR3 sequence is 13 residues long. V was cut by 3 bases and J by 3 bases, with 8 bases left in between. CDR1 and CDR2 from the germline V gene are SSHAT and FNYEAQ (reference sequence). CDR3 DNA sequence: TGTGCCAGCAGCTTGGCCCCCGACACTGAAGCTTTCTTT. This gives the protein CASSLAPDTEAFF. The variable domain in full, completed from reference TRBV7-7 and TRBJ1-1, reads GAGVSQSPRYKVTKRGQDVTLRCDPISSHATLYWYQQALGQGPEFLTYFNYEAQPDKSGLPSDRFSAERPEGSISTLTIQRTEQRDSAMYRCASSLAPDTEAFFGQGTRLTVV.

V and J are TRBV12-5 and TRBJ2-1, with TRBD2 identical over 10 bases. CDR3 length: 18 residues. The germline CDR1 and CDR2 sequences are LGHNT and FRNRAP. V shed 2 bases, J shed 7 bases, and the junction held 14 bases outside the gene matches. CDR3 nucleotide sequence: TGTGCTAGTGGTTTGAGGCTAGCGGGAGCAGCGGACGGTAATGAGCAGTTCTTC. It yields the protein CASGLRLAGAADGNEQFF.

V and J are TRBV4-2 and TRBJ2-3, with TRBD1 identical over 9 bases. The CDR3 covers 18 residues. J lost 2 bases, V lost 0 bases, and 9 bases had no gene match. Germline V lookup: CDR1 LGHNA, CDR2 YNFKEQ. As DNA, the CDR3 is TGTGCCAGCAGCCAAGAAGCCCGGACAGGGGCCATCACAGATACGCAGTATTTT. Protein: CASSQEARTGAITDTQYF.

The V and J genes are TRBV7-2 and TRBJ1-4; 8 bases align to TRBD1. The length of the CDR3 is 13 residues. V shed 1 base and J 10 bases; nucleotides not matched to a gene: 2. CDR1 and CDR2 (germline): SGHTA, FQGNSA. The CDR3 coding sequence is TGTGCCAGCAGCTTAGGGACAGGGCGAAAACTGTTTTTT. Translating gives CASSLGTGRKLFF.

The chain employs TRBV11-3 and TRBJ2-7, with 8 bases matching TRBD1. This CDR3 is 15 amino acids long. The germline gives CDR1 SGHNT, CDR2 YENEEA. The V and J ends lost 5 bases and 0 bases, in that order; junction bases with no gene match: 6. The chain's CDR3 is CASSLHGQGSYEQYF. Here the CDR3 DNA reads TGTGCCAGCAGCCTCCACGGACAGGGCTCCTACGAGCAGTACTTC.

V gene TRBV19 combines with J gene TRBJ1-5; perhaps TRBD1 as D (5 bases). Germline V CDR1 and CDR2: LNHDA, SQIVND (reference sequence). The CDR3 covers 15 residues. Trimming pared 3 bases from V and 5 bases from J, leaving 14 bases between. The CDR3, as DNA: TGTGCCAGTAGTATCCATCAGGGATTTGATCAGCCCCAGCATTTT. Translating it yields CASSIHQGFDQPQHF. Together with reference TRBV19 and TRBJ1-5, the CDR3 gives the full variable domain: DGGITQSPKYLFRKEGQNVTLSCEQNLNHDAMYWYRQDPGQGLRLIYYSQIVNDFQKGDIAEGYSVSREKKESFPLTVTSAQKNPTAFYLCASSIHQGFDQPQHFGDGTRLSIL.

The chain links TRBV15 to TRBJ2-1; 8 bases fit TRBD2. The ends lost 0 bases at V and 6 bases at J; junction bases unmatched: 7. CDR3 length: 16 residues. The germline V gene has CDR1 LNHNV and CDR2 YYDKDF (reference sequence). CDR3 residues: CATSRDRTGGSNEQFF. DNA of the CDR3: TGTGCCACCAGCAGAGATAGGACGGGAGGGTCCAATGAGCAGTTCTTC.

This clone was counted a single time. The V and J genes are TRBV11-2 and TRBJ2-3; 9 bases match TRBD1. This CDR3 has 16 residues. Germline lookup yields CDR1 SGHAT and CDR2 FQNNGV. V was pared by 4 bases and J by 3 bases, with 8 bases of the junction left unmatched. The CDR3 sequence is CASSYNTGGATDTQYF. The CDR3 DNA reads TGTGCCAGCAGCTATAATACAGGGGGCGCGACAGATACGCAGTATTTT.

The chain uses TRBV7-6 and TRBJ1-5, with 7 bases that match TRBD1. The trim removed 5 bases at V and 4 bases at J, leaving 11 bases unmatched. Germline-derived CDR1 and CDR2 are SGHVS and FNYEAQ. The CDR3 spans 16 residues. CDR3 protein: CASSPRGTDRNQPQHF. The CDR3 DNA follows: TGTGCCAGCAGCCCCCGCGGGACAGATAGAAATCAGCCCCAGCATTTT.

J is TRBJ2-7 and V is TRBV5-1, with D tentatively TRBD2 (5 bases). There are 14 residues in the CDR3. V was trimmed by 0 bases and J by 2 bases, leaving 9 bases between them. Germline lookup yields CDR1 SGHRS and CDR2 YFSETQ. CDR3: CASSLEDFAYEQYF. The CDR3 coding sequence is TGCGCCAGCAGCTTGGAGGACTTTGCCTACGAGCAGTACTTC.

The V and J genes are TRBV28 and TRBJ2-7; TRBD1 aligns across 9 bases. CDR1 MDHEN and CDR2 SYDVKM come from the germline V gene. V shed 8 bases, J shed 4 bases, and the junction held 9 bases outside the gene matches. The length of the CDR3 is 14 residues. CDR3 sequence (DNA): TGTGCCAGCTATGGCCCGGGACAGGGTTACGAGCAGTACTTC. It specifies CASYGPGQGYEQYF.